The 19 T cell receptor beta chains below all came from one sample that was sequenced in a study of cytomegalovirus exposure and HLA in healthy donors (dated by TCRdb to about 2017). Library preparation was by the immunoSEQ multiplex PCR assay. The multiplex PCR relied on a mix of 60 forward primers for TCR Vbeta segments and 13 reverse primers for TCR Jbeta segments. TCRdb provides this immuneACCESS table in a form limited to in-frame rearrangements. Some clones are lacking; in checked studies, under half of them reflect an unresolved V gene, and why the rest are absent is not known. The table for this sample lists 90,000 to 120,000 clones; around three quarters of them were counted only once. The ten largest clones capture over 5% of the sample. The sample was PBMCs. Source of these receptors: a female donor in good health and CMV-seropositive.

This chain connects TRBV6-6 to TRBJ1-2; the match to TRBD1 covers 8 bases. V shed 6 bases and J 5 bases; nucleotides not matched to a gene: 5. The CDR3 is 13 residues long. Per germline, CDR1 MNHNY and CDR2 SVGAGI (reference sequence). For the CDR3, the DNA is TGTGCCAGCAGCCAGGACAGGGTATATGGCTACACCTTC. It encodes CASSQDRVYGYTF.

On this clone itself: Additional DNA sequences in this sample encode the identical CDR3. The chain recombines TRBV5-5 with TRBJ1-2, with D perhaps TRBD1 (6 bases). Germline CDR1 reads SGHKS; CDR2 reads YYEKEE (reference sequence). The CDR3 contains 14 residues. Trimming stripped 1 base from V and 4 bases from J, with 11 bases between. CDR3 residues: CASSLSQGPYGYTF. The DNA for the CDR3 is TGTGCCAGCAGCTTGTCTCAGGGGCCCTATGGCTACACCTTC.

J is TRBJ2-3 and V is TRBV7-6, with TRBD2 identical over 7 bases. J lost 4 bases, V lost 1 base, and 5 bases had no gene match. Germline loops: CDR1 SGHVS, CDR2 FNYEAQ. This CDR3 is 15 amino acids long. CDR3 coding DNA: TGTGCCAGCAGCTTAGGGACGGGAGGCCCAGATACGCAGTATTTT. It is translated as CASSLGTGGPDTQYF.

The chain couples TRBV5-1 to TRBJ2-5; D remains ambiguous. Germline lookup yields CDR1 SGHRS and CDR2 YFSETQ. V gave up 0 bases and J gave up 5 bases, with 5 bases separating them. The CDR3 is 12 residues long. The CDR3 nucleotides are TGCGCCAGCAGCTTGGTATCCGAGACCCAGTACTTC. Its protein is CASSLVSETQYF.

This chain joins TRBV9 and TRBJ2-1; 8 bases align to TRBD2. Germline V gene sequence: CDR1 SGDLS, CDR2 YYNGEE. After removal of 3 bases from V and 4 bases from J, the junction contained 15 bases not matched to a gene. CDR3 length equals 18 residues. CDR3 region: CASSDPRAGGANYNEQFF. The CDR3 DNA follows: TGTGCCAGCAGCGATCCCAGGGCGGGAGGTGCCAATTACAATGAGCAGTTCTTC.

This chain links TRBV30 with TRBJ2-7, with TRBD2 matching 7 bases. The CDR3 runs 14 residues. Unmatched junction bases numbered 6, after V lost 4 bases and J lost 0 bases. Germline V lookup: CDR1 GTSNPN, CDR2 SVGIG (reference sequence). The CDR3 region is CAWKGRGSSYEQYF. The CDR3 coding sequence is TGTGCCTGGAAAGGGCGGGGGTCCTCCTACGAGCAGTACTTC.

The CDR3 nucleotides read TGTGCCAGCAGCACCTACAGAGGCGGGAATGAGCAGTTCTTC. This translates into CASSTYRGGNEQFF. The chain carries TRBV6-6 and TRBJ2-1; D is perhaps TRBD2 (5 bases). The V end was cut by 6 bases, the J end by 7 bases, with 16 bases between. The CDR3 loop spans 14 amino acids. Germline V gene lookup returns CDR1 MNHNY and CDR2 SVGAGI (reference sequence).

The chain is built from TRBV18 and TRBJ1-1; 8 positions agree with TRBD1. Germline CDR1 KGHSH, CDR2 LQKENI. The CDR3 extends over 16 amino acids. V shed 2 bases, J shed 2 bases, and the junction held 7 bases outside the gene matches. In DNA form, the CDR3 reads TGTGCCAGCTCACCAATGGGGACAGGACCCAACACTGAAGCTTTCTTT. This encodes CASSPMGTGPNTEAFF.

The rearrangement links TRBV30 to TRBJ2-7; 7 nucleotides align to TRBD1. CDR1 is GTSNPN and CDR2 is SVGIG in the germline V gene (reference sequence). This CDR3 spans 13 amino acids. V was clipped by 1 base and J by 3 bases; unmatched bases: 3. CDR3 bases: TGTGCCTGGAGTGGGGACAGCGGCTACGAGCAGTACTTC. This codes for CAWSGDSGYEQYF.

This sequence joins TRBV2 and TRBJ1-2; D may be TRBD1 (6 bases). Trimming removed 6 bases from V and 4 bases from J, with 18 bases in between. Germline V gives CDR1 SNHLY, CDR2 FYNNEI. CDR3 length: 15 residues. In nucleotides, the CDR3 is TGTGCCAGCAGCGAACAGGGAGGGATAGGCTATGGCTACACCTTC. Protein: CASSEQGGIGYGYTF.

J is TRBJ2-3 and V is TRBV5-4; the match to TRBD2 covers 15 bases. Germline values: CDR1 SGHNT, CDR2 YYREEE (reference sequence). Unmatched junction bases numbered 8, after V lost 6 bases and J lost 3 bases. CDR3 length: 17 amino acids. This chain's CDR3 is CASTGTSGGRGTDTQYF. The CDR3 DNA sequence: TGTGCCAGCACCGGGACTAGCGGGGGGCGGGGGACAGATACGCAGTATTTT. The complete variable domain, with remaining parts taken from reference TRBV5-4 and TRBJ2-3, reads ETGVTQSPTHLIKTRGQQVTLRCSSQSGHNTVSWYQQALGQGPQFIFQYYREEENGRGNFPPRFSGLQFPNYSSELNVNALELDDSALYLCASTGTSGGRGTDTQYFGPGTRLTVL.

The genes are TRBV10-3 and TRBJ2-3; 9 bases align to TRBD2. Germline V CDR1 and CDR2: ENHRY, SYGVKD. The CDR3 has 14 residues. V was pared by 10 bases and J by 2 bases, with 7 bases of the junction left unmatched. CDR3 nucleotide sequence: TGTGCCACCGTAGCGGGGGCCATCACAGATACGCAGTATTTT. Translated: CATVAGAITDTQYF.

The V and J genes are TRBV18 and TRBJ2-5; D may be TRBD2 (5 bases). There are 15 residues in the CDR3. V was trimmed by 0 bases and J by 5 bases, leaving 13 bases between them. From germline, CDR1 is KGHSH and CDR2 LQKENI. The DNA of the CDR3 is TGTGCCAGCTCACCACCGGGCCGAGGGCCGGAGACCCAGTACTTC. It encodes CASSPPGRGPETQYF.

The chain carries TRBV6-5 and TRBJ1-1; no definite D call. CDR1 MNHEY and CDR2 SVGAGI come from the germline V gene. The CDR3 is 13 amino acids. V lost 8 bases to trimming and J lost 1 base, with 11 bases between them. CDR3 in amino acids: CASFRRANTEAFF. The CDR3 DNA is TGTGCCAGCTTTAGGAGGGCGAACACTGAAGCTTTCTTT.

CDR3 residues: CASSLAPGLDIQYF. In DNA, the CDR3 is TGTGCCAGCAGCTTAGCCCCAGGGCTAGACATTCAGTACTTC. The chain employs TRBV7-8 and TRBJ2-4; D possibly corresponds to TRBD1 (5 bases). This CDR3 spans 14 amino acids. V lost 0 bases to trimming and J lost 8 bases, with 11 bases between them. CDR1 and CDR2 from the germline V gene are SGHVS and FQNEAQ.

This clone was counted between two and nine times. This chain uses TRBV5-5 with TRBJ1-2; 7 positions agree with TRBD1. This CDR3 contains 15 residues. V was clipped by 4 bases and J by 2 bases; unmatched bases: 8. Germline V lookup: CDR1 SGHKS, CDR2 YYEKEE (reference sequence). The CDR3 sequence: CASSDRQGGNYGYTF. In nucleotides, the CDR3 is TGTGCCAGCAGCGACCGACAGGGTGGAAACTATGGCTACACCTTC.

This clone occurred a few times. The chain has TRBV18 and TRBJ2-1, with TRBD2 matching over 10 bases. J lost 8 bases, V lost 4 bases, and 8 bases had no gene match. Germline V gene data show CDR1 as KGHSH and CDR2 as LQKENI. CDR3 size: 15 residues. CDR3 loop: CASSRLAGAGDEQFF. CDR3 sequence (DNA): TGTGCCAGCTCACGGCTAGCGGGGGCAGGCGATGAGCAGTTCTTC.

The V call is TRBV7-2, the J call TRBJ2-6; D is unclear. The CDR3 contains 15 residues. Germline-derived CDR1 and CDR2 are SGHTA and FQGNSA. V dropped 0 bases and J dropped 2 bases, with 5 bases sitting between them. The DNA of the CDR3 is TGTGCCAGCAGCTTAGCCAGGACTGGGGCCAACGTCCTGACTTTC. It codes for CASSLARTGANVLTF.

The chain uses TRBV27 and TRBJ2-1, with 8 positions matching TRBD2. Unmatched junction bases numbered 10, after V lost 6 bases and J lost 9 bases. The CDR3 extends over 14 amino acids. The V gene's germline CDR1 is MNHEY and CDR2 SMNVEV (reference sequence). In DNA, the CDR3 is TGTGCCAGCAGGGCGGTTCGGGAGGGCATTGAGCAGTTCTTC. Protein sequence: CASRAVREGIEQFF.